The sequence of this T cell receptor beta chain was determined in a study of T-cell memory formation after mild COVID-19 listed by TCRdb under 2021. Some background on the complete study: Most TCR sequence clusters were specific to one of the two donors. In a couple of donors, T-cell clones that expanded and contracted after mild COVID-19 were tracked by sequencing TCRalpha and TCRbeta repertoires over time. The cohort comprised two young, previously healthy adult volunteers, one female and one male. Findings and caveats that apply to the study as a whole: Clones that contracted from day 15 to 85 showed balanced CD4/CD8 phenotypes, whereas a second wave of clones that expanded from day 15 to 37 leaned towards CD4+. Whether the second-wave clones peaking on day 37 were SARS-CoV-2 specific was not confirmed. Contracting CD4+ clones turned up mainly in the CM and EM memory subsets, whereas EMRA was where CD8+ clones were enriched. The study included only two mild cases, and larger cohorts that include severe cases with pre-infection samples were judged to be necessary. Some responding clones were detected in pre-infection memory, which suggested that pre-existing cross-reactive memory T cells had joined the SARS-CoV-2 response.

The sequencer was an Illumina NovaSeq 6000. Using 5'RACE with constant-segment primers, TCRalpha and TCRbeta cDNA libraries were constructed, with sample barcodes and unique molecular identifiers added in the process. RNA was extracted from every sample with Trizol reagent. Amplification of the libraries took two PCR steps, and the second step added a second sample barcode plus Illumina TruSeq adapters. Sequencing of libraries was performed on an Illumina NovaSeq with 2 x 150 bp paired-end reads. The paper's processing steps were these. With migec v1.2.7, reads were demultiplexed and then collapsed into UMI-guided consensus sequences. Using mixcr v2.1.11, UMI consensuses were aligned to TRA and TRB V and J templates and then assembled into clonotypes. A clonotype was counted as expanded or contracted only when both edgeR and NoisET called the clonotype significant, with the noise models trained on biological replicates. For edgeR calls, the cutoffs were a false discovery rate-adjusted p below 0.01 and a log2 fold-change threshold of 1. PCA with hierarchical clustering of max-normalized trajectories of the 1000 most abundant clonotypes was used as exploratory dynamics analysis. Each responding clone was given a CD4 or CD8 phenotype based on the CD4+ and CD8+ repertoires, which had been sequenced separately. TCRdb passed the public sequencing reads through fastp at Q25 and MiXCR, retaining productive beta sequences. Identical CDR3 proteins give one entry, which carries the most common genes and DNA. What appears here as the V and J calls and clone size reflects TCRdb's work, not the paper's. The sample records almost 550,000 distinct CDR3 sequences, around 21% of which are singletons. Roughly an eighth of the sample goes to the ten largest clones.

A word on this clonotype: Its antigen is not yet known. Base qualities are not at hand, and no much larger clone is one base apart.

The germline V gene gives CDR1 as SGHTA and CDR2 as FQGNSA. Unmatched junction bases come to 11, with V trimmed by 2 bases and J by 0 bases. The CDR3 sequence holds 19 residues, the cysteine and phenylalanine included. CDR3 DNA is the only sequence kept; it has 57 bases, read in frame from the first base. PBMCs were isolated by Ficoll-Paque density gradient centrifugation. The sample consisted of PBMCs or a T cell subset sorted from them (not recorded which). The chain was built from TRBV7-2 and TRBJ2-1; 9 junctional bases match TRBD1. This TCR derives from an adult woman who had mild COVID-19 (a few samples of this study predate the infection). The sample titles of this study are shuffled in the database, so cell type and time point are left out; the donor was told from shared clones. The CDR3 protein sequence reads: CASSLHGTGWGNSYNEQFF. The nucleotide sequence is TGTGCCAGCAGCTTACACGGGACAGGGTGGGGAAACTCCTACAATGAGCAGTTCTTC.